This T cell receptor beta chain was found in a study of tumor-infiltrating lymphocytes in primary liver carcinoma. Overall study: The study included patients who were men and women aged 30 to 69 years.

Looked up from germline, CDR1 is SGHAT and CDR2 is FQNNGV. The CDR3 has 13 amino acids. Germline DNA was also extracted, and blood RNA was taken from unsorted whole blood. With respect to this clonotype: Its antigen is not identified. No conserved phenylalanine or tryptophan is present at the end of the CDR3, so a read error is the likely explanation.

Study-level points and caveats: Tumor-adjacent and tumor-blood pairs showed less overlap than tumor region pairs.

TCR beta cDNA came from about 0.45 ug total RNA, primed with a constant-region primer. Each TCR beta library was derived from three nested multiplex PCR rounds that employed slightly modified ARM-PCR. Investigators reported that the first two PCR rounds, at around 11 cycles each, used TRBV1-TRBV30 forward primers with a C-beta reverse primer. TCRdb independently ran MiXCR on the multiplex PCR reads; one entry per CDR3 protein. The sample has some 180,000 distinct CDR3 sequences, 60% seen once. This chain links TRBV11-2 with TRBJ2-3; possibly TRBD1 for D (5 bases). The clonotype originates from a man in his forties with primary liver carcinoma and hepatitis B virus infection. Sequenced material: peripheral blood. The CDR3 reads CASSLALTDTQYL. CDR3 in DNA: TGTGCCAGCAGCTTAGCTCTGACAGATACTCAGTATTTG.